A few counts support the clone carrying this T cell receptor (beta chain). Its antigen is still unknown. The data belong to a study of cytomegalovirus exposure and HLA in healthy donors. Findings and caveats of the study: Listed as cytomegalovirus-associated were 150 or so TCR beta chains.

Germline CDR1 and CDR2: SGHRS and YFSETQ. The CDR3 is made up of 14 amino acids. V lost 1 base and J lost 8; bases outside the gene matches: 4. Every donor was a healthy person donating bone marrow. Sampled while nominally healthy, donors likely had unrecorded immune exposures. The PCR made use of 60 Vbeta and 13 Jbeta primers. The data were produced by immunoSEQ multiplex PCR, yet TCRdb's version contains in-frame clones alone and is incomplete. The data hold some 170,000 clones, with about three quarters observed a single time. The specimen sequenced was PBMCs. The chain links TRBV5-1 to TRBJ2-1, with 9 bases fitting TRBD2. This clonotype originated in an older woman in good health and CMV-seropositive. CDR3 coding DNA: TGCGCCAGCAGCTTGAGGACTAGCGCGGATGAGCAGTTCTTC. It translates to CASSLRTSADEQFF.